Sequencing of this T cell receptor beta chain was carried out in a study of blood T cell repertoires in COVID-19. TCRdb's copy holds only in-frame clones and misses some; the assay was immunoSEQ multiplex PCR. This table holds 150,000 to 200,000 clones, over 70% found once. The sequence came from a woman aged 55-70 years who had recovered from COVID-19. Sequencing was carried out using PBMCs or T cells enriched from blood (not recorded which).

The CDR3 nucleotides are TGTGCCAGCAGTCCCGCGGAGACCCAGTACTTC. It yields the protein CASSPAETQYF. V usage is TRBV28 and J usage is TRBJ2-5; the D is unclear. Germline V gene sequence: CDR1 MDHEN, CDR2 SYDVKM. Trimming removed 5 bases from V and 5 bases from J, with 6 bases in between. CDR3 length: 11 amino acids.